This T cell receptor (beta chain) comes out of a study of cytomegalovirus exposure and HLA in healthy donors. Study-wide points: Sequencing depth across donors, presence/absence analyses assumed, was roughly uniform.

The ends lost 6 bases at V and 5 bases at J; junction bases unmatched: 11. Germline V lookup: CDR1 SGHTA, CDR2 FQGNSA. The CDR3 length is 16 residues. Researchers ran the PCR with 60 Vbeta and 13 Jbeta primers. Sequenced by immunoSEQ multiplex PCR; TCRdb stores in-frame clones only, minus some. The data contain roughly 180,000 clones, roughly 80% of them singletons. To note about this clone: Antigen: not known.

The sample taken for sequencing was PBMCs. The TCR comes from a female donor in good health and CMV-seronegative. The genes are TRBV7-2 and TRBJ2-7; 12 bases are a match to TRBD1. The CDR3 spells CASSRLTGTGGDEQYF. CDR3 coding DNA: TGTGCCAGCAGTCGTTTAACCGGGACAGGGGGCGACGAGCAGTACTTC.